This T cell receptor (beta chain) was sequenced for a study of T cell responses to AZD1222 COVID-19 vaccine (dated by TCRdb to 2020 to 2023). About the full investigation: AZD1222 recipients given second doses at about 4 weeks or at about 12 weeks were pooled, since spike-specific TCR depth and breadth were not found to differ between the two schedules. A total of 240 or so trial participants underwent TCR sequencing, of whom about 200 had received two doses of AZD1222 and around 25 had received two doses of the MenACWY control vaccine. Trial participants were enrolled by age into subgroups of 18-55, 56-69 and 70-plus years, and about 150, 27 and 61 TCR-sequenced participants, respectively, were included in these subgroups.

V loses 2 bases at its end and J loses 2 bases; junction bases beyond the gene matches: 4. The germline V gene yields SGHRS for CDR1 and YFSETQ for CDR2. The CDR3 starts with the cysteine, ends with the phenylalanine, and has 15 residues. Only the CDR3 region is kept as DNA, spanning 45 bases read in frame from base 1. In the case of this clone: What this receptor recognizes is not known. One base away there is no much larger clone; base qualities are not given.

The CDR3 regions of human TCRbeta chains were analyzed by immunosequencing. The original methods were these. Repertoire TCRs were checked for matches against a reference library of SARS-CoV-2-specific TCRs that had been generated using the MIRA antigen-specificity platform. Breadth meant the fraction of unique TCRs that were SARS-CoV-2-associated, whereas depth meant the fraction of total T cells that were SARS-CoV-2-associated. Using the MIRA data, each spike-specific TCR was mapped to the spike region that the TCR reacts to and placed in a CD4 or CD8 class. Log10-transformed breadth and depth values were compared by one-way ANOVA with Sidak's multiple comparisons tests. TCRdb mirrors the immuneACCESS table, restricted to in-frame sequences. Some clones are absent from its copies; in checked studies, under half trace to an unresolved V gene, and the reason for the others is unknown. V, J and clone size are those of that table, while D and trimming were read from the DNA. The sample table shows 100,000 to 150,000 clones, and around 92% are seen once. In total, the top ten clones hold 14% to 15% of the sample.

Read against the paper, the sample's time point label means: baseline before first vaccination. Vaccinee samples were obtained from the UK trials COV001 and COV002, which included a single-blind randomized controlled phase 2/3 trial of AZD1222 (ChAdOx1 nCoV-19) in healthy adults. Trial participant PBMC samples were collected at day 0 and day 28 after the second dose for TCRbeta chain sequencing. Overall study results and their limits: In the small 56-69-year group, the increase in depth fell short of significance, most likely because of low power. After two AZD1222 doses, both the breadth and the depth of spike-specific TCRs were significantly higher than at day 0 and than in MenACWY recipients. CD4 TCRs associated with the vaccine covered the entire spike protein, and the dominant responses were in regions 160-218 and 743-854. Conclusions about previously exposed vaccinees are limited, since just 6 or 7 AZD1222 recipients were seropositive for SARS-CoV-2 at baseline. Because no samples from the day 14 peak response were available, repertoires could be characterized only after the peak T cell response. Participants were mostly white British and included more females than males, and it was suggested by the authors that clonal diversity may have been underestimated. Reportedly, almost half of the unique spike-specific TCRs recognized epitopes lying outside the regions that are mutated in the B.1.351 and B.1.1.7 variants.

This clonotype originated in an adult in good health. The rearranged chain carries TRBV5-1 and TRBJ1-1; 9 bases in between match TRBD1. The specimen was peripheral blood, collected on day 0 of AZD1222 vaccination. The DNA sequence follows: TGCGCCAGCAGCTTCGACAGGGGGGGAAACACTGAAGCTTTCTTT. The translation is CASSFDRGGNTEAFF.